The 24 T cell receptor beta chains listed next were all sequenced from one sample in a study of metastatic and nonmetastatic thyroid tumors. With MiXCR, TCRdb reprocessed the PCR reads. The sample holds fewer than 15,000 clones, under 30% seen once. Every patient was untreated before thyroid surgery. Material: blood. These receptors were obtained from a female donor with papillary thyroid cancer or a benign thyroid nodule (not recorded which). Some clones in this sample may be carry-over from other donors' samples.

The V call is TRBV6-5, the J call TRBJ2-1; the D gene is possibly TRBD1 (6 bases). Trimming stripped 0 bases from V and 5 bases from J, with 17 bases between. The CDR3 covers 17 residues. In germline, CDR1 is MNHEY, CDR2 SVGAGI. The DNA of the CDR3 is TGTGCCAGCAGTTACTCGGGGGCACGGACGATAAACAATGAGCAGTTCTTC. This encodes CASSYSGARTINNEQFF.

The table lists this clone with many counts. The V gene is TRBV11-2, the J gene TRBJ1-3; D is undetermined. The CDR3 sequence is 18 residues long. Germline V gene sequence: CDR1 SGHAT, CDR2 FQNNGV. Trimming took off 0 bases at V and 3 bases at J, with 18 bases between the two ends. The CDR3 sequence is CASSLEFLTRNRGNTIYF. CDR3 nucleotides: TGTGCCAGCAGCTTAGAATTTTTGACAAGGAACCGTGGAAACACCATATATTTT.

In DNA form, the CDR3 reads TGTGCCAGCAGCTTAGAGGCGGCGGGAGAGCAGTACTTC. It codes for CASSLEAAGEQYF. The chain links TRBV13 to TRBJ2-7, with D perhaps matching TRBD2 (6 bases). The germline V gene encodes CDR1 PRHDT and CDR2 FYEKMQ (reference sequence). CDR3 length: 13 amino acids. Trimming pared 1 base from V and 7 bases from J, leaving 11 bases between. The variable domain in full, completed from reference TRBV13 and TRBJ2-7, reads AAGVIQSPRHLIKEKRETATLKCYPIPRHDTVYWYQQGPGQDPQFLISFYEKMQSDKGSIPDRFSAQQFSDYHSELNMSSLELGDSALYFCASSLEAAGEQYFGPGTRLTVT.

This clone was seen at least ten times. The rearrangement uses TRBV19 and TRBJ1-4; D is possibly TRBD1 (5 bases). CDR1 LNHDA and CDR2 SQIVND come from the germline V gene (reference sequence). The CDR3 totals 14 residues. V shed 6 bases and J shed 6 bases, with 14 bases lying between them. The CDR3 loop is CASSPAAGYEKLFF. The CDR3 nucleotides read TGTGCCAGTAGCCCCGCGGCAGGGTATGAAAAACTGTTTTTT.

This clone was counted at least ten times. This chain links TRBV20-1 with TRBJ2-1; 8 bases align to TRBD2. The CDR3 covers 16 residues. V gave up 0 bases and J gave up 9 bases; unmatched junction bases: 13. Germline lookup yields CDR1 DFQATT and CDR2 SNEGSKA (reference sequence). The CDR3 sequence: CSARDVASGSYGEQFF. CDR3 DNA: TGCAGTGCTAGAGATGTCGCCAGCGGGAGCTATGGTGAGCAGTTCTTC.

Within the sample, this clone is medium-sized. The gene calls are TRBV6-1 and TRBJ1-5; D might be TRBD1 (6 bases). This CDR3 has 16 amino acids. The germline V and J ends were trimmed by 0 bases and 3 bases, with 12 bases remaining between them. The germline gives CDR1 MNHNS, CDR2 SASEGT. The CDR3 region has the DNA TGTGCCAGCAGTGAAGCGCTCGACAGGCTCAATCAGCCCCAGCATTTT. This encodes CASSEALDRLNQPQHF.

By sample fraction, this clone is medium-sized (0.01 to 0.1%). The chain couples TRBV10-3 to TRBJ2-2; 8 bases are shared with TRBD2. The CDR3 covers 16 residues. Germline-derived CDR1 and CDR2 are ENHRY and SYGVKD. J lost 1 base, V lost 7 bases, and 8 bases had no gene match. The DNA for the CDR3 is TGTGCCATCACGGGAGGCGGGGGGATGAACACCGGGGAGCTGTTTTTT. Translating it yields CAITGGGGMNTGELFF.

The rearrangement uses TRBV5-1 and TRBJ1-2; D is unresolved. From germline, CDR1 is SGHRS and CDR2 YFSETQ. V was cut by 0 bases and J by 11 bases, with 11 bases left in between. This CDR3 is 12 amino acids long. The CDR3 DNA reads TGCGCCAGCAGCTTGGACGGCAAAGGGTACACCTTC. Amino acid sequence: CASSLDGKGYTF.

CDR3 sequence: CASREWRGQGEQYF. The CDR3, as DNA: TGTGCCAGCAGAGAATGGAGAGGGCAAGGGGAGCAGTACTTC. This sequence joins TRBV2 and TRBJ2-7, with a possible D match to TRBD2 (5 bases). The V gene lost 6 bases and the J gene lost 7 bases, with 19 bases spanning the gap. The CDR3 sequence is 14 residues long. The germline gives CDR1 SNHLY, CDR2 FYNNEI.

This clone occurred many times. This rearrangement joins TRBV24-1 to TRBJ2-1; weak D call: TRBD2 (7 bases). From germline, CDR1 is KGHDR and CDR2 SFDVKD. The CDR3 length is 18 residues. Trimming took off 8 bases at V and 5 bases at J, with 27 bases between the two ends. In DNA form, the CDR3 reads TGTGCCACCACCTGCGACGGTACAGGGACTAACCTCGACAATGAGCAGTTCTTC. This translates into CATTCDGTGTNLDNEQFF.

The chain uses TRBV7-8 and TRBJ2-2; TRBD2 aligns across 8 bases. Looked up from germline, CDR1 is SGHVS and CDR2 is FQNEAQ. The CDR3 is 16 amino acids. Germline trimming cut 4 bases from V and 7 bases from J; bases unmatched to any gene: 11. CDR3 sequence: CASSSLGAGDVGELFF. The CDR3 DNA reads TGTGCCAGCAGCTCGCTGGGAGCGGGAGACGTCGGGGAGCTGTTTTTT.

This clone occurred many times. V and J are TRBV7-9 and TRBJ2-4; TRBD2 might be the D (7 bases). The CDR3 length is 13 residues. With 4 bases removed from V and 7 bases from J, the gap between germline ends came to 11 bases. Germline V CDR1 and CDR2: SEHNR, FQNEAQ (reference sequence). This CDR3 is CASSWGRGNIQYF. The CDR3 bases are TGTGCCAGCAGCTGGGGGAGGGGGAACATTCAGTACTTC. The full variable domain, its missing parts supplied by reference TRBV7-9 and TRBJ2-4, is DTGVSQNPRHKITKRGQNVTFRCDPISEHNRLYWYRQTLGQGPEFLTYFQNEAQLEKSRLLSDRFSAERPKGSFSTLEIQRTEQGDSAMYLCASSWGRGNIQYFGAGTRLSVL.

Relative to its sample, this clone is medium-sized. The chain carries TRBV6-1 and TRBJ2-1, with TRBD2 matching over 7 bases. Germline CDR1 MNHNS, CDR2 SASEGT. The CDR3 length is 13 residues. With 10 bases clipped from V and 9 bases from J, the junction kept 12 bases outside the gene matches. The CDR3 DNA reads TGTGCCACCGGGACTACAGCTGCGGGTGAGCAGTTCTTC. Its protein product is CATGTTAAGEQFF.

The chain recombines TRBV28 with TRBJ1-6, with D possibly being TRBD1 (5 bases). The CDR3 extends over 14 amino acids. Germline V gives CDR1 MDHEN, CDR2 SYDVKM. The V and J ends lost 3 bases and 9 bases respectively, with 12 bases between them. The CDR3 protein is CASSFREASSPLHF. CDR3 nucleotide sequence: TGTGCCAGCAGTTTCAGGGAAGCTTCTTCACCCCTCCACTTT. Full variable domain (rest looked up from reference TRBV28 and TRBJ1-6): DVKVTQSSRYLVKRTGEKVFLECVQDMDHENMFWYRQDPGLGLRLIYFSYDVKMKEKGDIPEGYSVSREKKERFSLILESASTNQTSMYLCASSFREASSPLHFGNGTRLTVT.

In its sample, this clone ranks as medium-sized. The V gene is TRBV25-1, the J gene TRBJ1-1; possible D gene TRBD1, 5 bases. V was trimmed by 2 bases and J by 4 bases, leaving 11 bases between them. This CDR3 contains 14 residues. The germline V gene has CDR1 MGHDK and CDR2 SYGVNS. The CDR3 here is CASSEPMGVTEAFF. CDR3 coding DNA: TGTGCCAGCAGTGAACCGATGGGGGTCACTGAAGCTTTCTTT.

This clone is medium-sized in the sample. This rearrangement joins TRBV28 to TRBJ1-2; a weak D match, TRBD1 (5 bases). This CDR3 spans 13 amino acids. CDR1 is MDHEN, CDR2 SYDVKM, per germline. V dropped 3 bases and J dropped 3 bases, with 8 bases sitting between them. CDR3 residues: CASSLTRDYGYTF. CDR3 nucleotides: TGTGCCAGCAGTTTGACCAGGGACTATGGCTACACCTTC.

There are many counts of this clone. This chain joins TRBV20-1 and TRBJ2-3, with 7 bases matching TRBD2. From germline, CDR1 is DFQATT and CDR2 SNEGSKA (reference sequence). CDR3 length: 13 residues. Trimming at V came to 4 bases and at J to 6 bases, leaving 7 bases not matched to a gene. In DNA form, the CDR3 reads TGCAGTGCTAACCCCGGGGGGAGCGATACGCAGTATTTT. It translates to CSANPGGSDTQYF.

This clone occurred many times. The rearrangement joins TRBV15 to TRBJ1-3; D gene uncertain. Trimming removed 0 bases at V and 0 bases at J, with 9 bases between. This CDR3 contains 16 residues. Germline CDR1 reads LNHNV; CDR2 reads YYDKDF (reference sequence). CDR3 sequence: CATSRDPQSSGNTIYF. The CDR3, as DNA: TGTGCCACCAGCAGAGACCCTCAGTCCTCTGGAAACACCATATATTTT.

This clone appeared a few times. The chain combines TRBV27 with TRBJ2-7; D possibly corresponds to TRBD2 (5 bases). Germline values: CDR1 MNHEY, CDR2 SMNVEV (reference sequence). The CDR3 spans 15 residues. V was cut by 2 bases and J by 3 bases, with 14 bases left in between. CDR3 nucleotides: TGTGCCAGCAGTTTACGGGATCCTAGGTACTACGAGCAGTACGTC. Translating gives CASSLRDPRYYEQYV.

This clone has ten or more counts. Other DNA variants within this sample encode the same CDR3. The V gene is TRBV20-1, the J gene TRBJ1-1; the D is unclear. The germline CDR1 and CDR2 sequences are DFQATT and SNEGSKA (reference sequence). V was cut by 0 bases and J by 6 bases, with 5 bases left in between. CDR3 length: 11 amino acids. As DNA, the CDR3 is TGCAGTGCTAGAGATCGGCCTGAAGCTTTCTTT. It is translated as CSARDRPEAFF.

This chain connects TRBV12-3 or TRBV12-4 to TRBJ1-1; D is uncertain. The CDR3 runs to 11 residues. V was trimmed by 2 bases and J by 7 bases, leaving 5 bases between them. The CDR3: CASSLMSEAFF. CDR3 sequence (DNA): TGTGCCAGCAGTTTAATGAGTGAAGCTTTCTTT.

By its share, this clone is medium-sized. The CDR3 bases are TGTGCCAGCAGTTCCCATCCAGGGGGATTCTCTGGAAACACCATATATTTT. Amino acids: CASSSHPGGFSGNTIYF. This chain joins TRBV6-1 and TRBJ1-3; TRBD1 agrees at 7 bases. This CDR3 is built from 17 residues. V shed 5 bases and J 0 bases; nucleotides not matched to a gene: 10. Germline CDR1 MNHNS, CDR2 SASEGT.

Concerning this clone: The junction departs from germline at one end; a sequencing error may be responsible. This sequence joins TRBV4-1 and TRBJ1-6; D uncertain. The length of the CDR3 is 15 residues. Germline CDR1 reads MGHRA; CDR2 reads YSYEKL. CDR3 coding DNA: TGCGCCAGCAGCCACGGGCAGGCGCCGAATTCACCCCTCCATTTT. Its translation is CASSHGQAPNSPLHF.

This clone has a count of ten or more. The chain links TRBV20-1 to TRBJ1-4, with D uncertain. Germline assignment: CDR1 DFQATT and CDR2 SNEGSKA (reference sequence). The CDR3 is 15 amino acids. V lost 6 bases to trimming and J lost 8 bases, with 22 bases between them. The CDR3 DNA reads TGCAGTGCCGCTGGGAACTCATTAGCAGCGGAAAAACTGTTTTTT. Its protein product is CSAAGNSLAAEKLFF.